These T cell receptor beta chains were read from a single sample in a study of blood T cell repertoires in COVID-19. TCRdb's copy holds only in-frame clones and misses some; the assay was immunoSEQ multiplex PCR. The sample has 100,000 to 120,000 clones, around 89% seen once. Sequencing was carried out using peripheral blood. The receptors derive from a woman aged 45-65 years with acute or convalescent COVID-19. The CDR3 runs from the conserved cysteine through the conserved F or W. The D gene is left open where the match is weak. A clone size is listed for some rows: how often the clone was seen (once, few, many), or a class if it is expanded.

V	D	J	size	CDR3	DNA
TRBV6-2/TRBV6-3	TRBD2	TRBJ2-3	.	CASSLLAGGTDTQYF	TGTGCCAGCAGTTTGCTAGCGGGGGGCACAGATACGCAGTATTTT
TRBV18	TRBD1	TRBJ2-7	.	CASSSGQGYEQYF	TGTGCCAGCAGCTCGGGACAGGGCTACGAGCAGTACTTC
TRBV6-6	.	TRBJ1-2	.	CASRLTGLADSYTF	TGTGCCAGCAGACTCACAGGGTTGGCAGACAGCTACACCTTC
TRBV12-3/TRBV12-4	.	TRBJ2-3	.	CASRQTGSDTQYF	TGTGCCAGCAGGCAAACAGGGAGTGATACGCAGTATTTT
TRBV18	.	TRBJ2-5	.	CASSPQGRPQETQYF	TGTGCCAGCTCACCCCAGGGTCGACCCCAAGAGACCCAGTACTTC
TRBV28	.	TRBJ1-2	.	CASSSAERYGYTF	TGTGCCAGCAGTTCCGCAGAGCGGTATGGCTACACCTTC
TRBV29-1	.	TRBJ2-5	.	CSVGSRTQETQYF	TGCAGCGTTGGAAGCCGGACACAAGAGACCCAGTACTTC
TRBV2	TRBD2	TRBJ2-2	.	CASRTSGNTGELFF	TGTGCCAGCAGGACTAGCGGGAACACCGGGGAGCTGTTTTTT
TRBV24-1	.	TRBJ2-3	.	CATSDLKTPDTQYF	TGTGCCACCAGTGATTTGAAGACACCCGATACGCAGTATTTT
TRBV30	.	TRBJ2-7	.	CAWALGGGGEQYF	TGTGCCTGGGCTCTCGGTGGAGGAGGTGAGCAGTACTTC
TRBV5-5	.	TRBJ2-1	few	CASNPSWGRNEQFF	TGTGCCAGCAACCCATCGTGGGGCAGGAATGAGCAGTTCTTC
TRBV5-1	.	TRBJ2-7	.	CASSLTGGTVSYEQYF	TGCGCCAGCAGCTTGACGGGCGGGACAGTCTCCTACGAGCAGTACTTC
TRBV4-2	.	TRBJ1-5	.	CASSHSGVNQPQHF	TGTGCCAGCAGCCATTCAGGGGTTAATCAGCCCCAGCATTTT
TRBV3-1/TRBV3-2	.	TRBJ1-5	.	CASSQRGGSQPQHF	TGTGCCAGCAGCCAACGGGGGGGGAGTCAGCCCCAGCATTTT
TRBV10-3	.	TRBJ2-1	.	CAISARGDEQFF	TGTGCCATCAGCGCCAGGGGGGATGAGCAGTTCTTC
TRBV29-1	.	TRBJ1-2	few	CSVAGGGSYGYTF	TGCAGCGTCGCCGGGGGGGGAAGCTATGGCTACACCTTC
TRBV3-1/TRBV3-2	.	TRBJ2-7	.	CASRSYEGYEQYF	TGTGCCAGCAGGTCCTATGAGGGCTACGAGCAGTACTTC
TRBV5-6	.	TRBJ2-1	once	CASSLQGWDNEQFF	TGTGCCAGCAGCTTACAGGGCTGGGACAATGAGCAGTTCTTC
TRBV15	TRBD1	TRBJ2-7	once	CATSRPGTGIHEQYF	TGTGCCACCAGCAGGCCCGGGACAGGGATCCACGAGCAGTACTTC
TRBV9	.	TRBJ1-6	.	CASSALREANSPLHF	TGTGCCAGCAGCGCCCTCCGGGAGGCTAATTCACCCCTCCACTTT
TRBV5-1	TRBD2	TRBJ2-1	few	CASSLDRGTSLNNEQFF	TGCGCCAGCAGTTTGGACCGCGGGACTAGCTTAAACAATGAGCAGTTCTTC
TRBV18	TRBD2	TRBJ2-7	.	CASSPRNAGPGGAYEQYF	TGTGCCAGCTCACCTCGAAACGCTGGCCCCGGGGGGGCCTACGAGCAGTACTTC
TRBV19	TRBD2	TRBJ2-1	.	CASSIVASGRAGWDEQFF	TGTGCCAGTAGTATAGTAGCTAGCGGGAGGGCCGGTTGGGATGAGCAGTTCTTC
TRBV18	.	TRBJ1-5	.	CASSPTRQVGRQFKPQHF	TGTGCCAGCTCACCGACCCGACAGGTTGGGCGCCAATTCAAGCCCCAGCATTTT
TRBV28	.	TRBJ2-2	.	CASSPLTGNTGELFF	TGTGCCAGCAGTCCTCTGACAGGTAACACCGGGGAGCTGTTTTTT
TRBV5-4	TRBD1	TRBJ2-7	.	CASSLEGQRAYEQYF	TGTGCCAGCAGCTTGGAGGGACAGAGAGCCTACGAGCAGTACTTC
TRBV28	TRBD1	TRBJ1-1	.	CASSPGTGNTEAFF	TGTGCCAGCAGTCCAGGGACAGGGAACACTGAAGCTTTCTTT
TRBV5-1	TRBD2	TRBJ2-1	.	CASRLAGGVYNEQFF	TGCGCCAGCAGATTAGCGGGAGGGGTCTACAATGAGCAGTTCTTC
TRBV5-1	.	TRBJ2-2	.	CASSLLGGNTGELFF	TGCGCCAGCAGCTTGCTAGGGGGAAACACCGGGGAGCTGTTTTTT
TRBV28	.	TRBJ1-5	.	CASSLGGGGNQPQHF	TGTGCCAGCAGCCTCGGGGGAGGAGGCAATCAGCCCCAGCATTTT
TRBV7-6	TRBD1	TRBJ1-6	.	CASSSGQGSSPLHF	TGTGCCAGCAGCTCGGGACAGGGCAGTTCACCCCTCCACTTT
TRBV2	.	TRBJ2-2	.	CATGRNTGELFF	TGTGCCACCGGGAGGAACACCGGGGAGCTGTTTTTT
TRBV5-1	TRBD2	TRBJ2-2	.	CASSLGGLAGTGELFF	TGCGCCAGCAGCTTGGGAGGACTAGCGGGGACCGGGGAGCTGTTTTTT